This T cell receptor beta chain was sequenced in a study of identical twins. All donors were healthy Caucasians. This clonotype turned up a few times. Its antigen is as yet unknown. The V and J ends lost 1 base and 7 bases, in that order; junction bases with no gene match: 8. Germline lookup yields CDR1 MDHEN and CDR2 SYDVKM. The CDR3 totals 15 residues. cDNA molecules carried unique molecular identifiers, and template switching added a universal primer site. TCRdb analysed the 5' RACE reads with MiXCR anew, one entry per CDR3 protein. This table holds 450,000 or so distinct CDR3 sequences, roughly an eighth found once. Regarding the study as a whole: While abundant cord blood beta clonotypes carried fewer insertions, memory repertoires showed no such pattern. Surplus twin overlap in beta out-of-frame sequences was less pronounced.

These same data were also listed under a study on yellow fever vaccine responses in identical twins.

The chain couples TRBV28 to TRBJ2-7; 9 nucleotides align to TRBD2. Sequenced sample: CD4+ T cells sorted from blood. The clonotype originates from a woman between 18 and 30 years old in good health. Written as DNA, the CDR3 is TGTGCCAGCAGTTTATTGACTAGCGGAAGTGAAGAGCAGTACTTC. Residues: CASSLLTSGSEEQYF.